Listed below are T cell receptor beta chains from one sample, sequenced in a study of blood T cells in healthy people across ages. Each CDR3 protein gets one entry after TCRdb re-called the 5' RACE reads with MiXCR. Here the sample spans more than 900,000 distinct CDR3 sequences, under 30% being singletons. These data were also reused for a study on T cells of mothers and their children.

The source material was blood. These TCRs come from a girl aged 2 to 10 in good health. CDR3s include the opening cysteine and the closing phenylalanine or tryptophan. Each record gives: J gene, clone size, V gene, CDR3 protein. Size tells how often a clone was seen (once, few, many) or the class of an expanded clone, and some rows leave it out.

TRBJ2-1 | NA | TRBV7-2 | CASSLDRGDEQFF
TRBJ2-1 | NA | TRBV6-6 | CASRDLGRSEQFF
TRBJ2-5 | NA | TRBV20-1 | CSARDREVAVETQYF
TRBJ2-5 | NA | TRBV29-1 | CSAERLAGDQETQYF
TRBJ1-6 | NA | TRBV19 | CASRLHDSSSPLHF
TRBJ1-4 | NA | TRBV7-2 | CASSLGPDGGLFF
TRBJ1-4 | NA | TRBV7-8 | CASSLHGTDGEKLFF
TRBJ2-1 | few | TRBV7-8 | CASSLLFGESSYNEQFF
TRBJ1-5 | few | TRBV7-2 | CASSLYAGRTSNQPQHF
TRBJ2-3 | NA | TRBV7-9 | CASSTRGGSTDTQYF
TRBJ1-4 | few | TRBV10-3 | CAISEDTFEKLFF
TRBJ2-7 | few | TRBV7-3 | CASSGPPIYEQYF
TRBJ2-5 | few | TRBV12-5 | CASGLALEGETQYF
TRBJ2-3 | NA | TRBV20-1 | CSAYRLADTDTQYF
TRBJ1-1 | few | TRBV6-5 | CASSRRTAYTEVFF
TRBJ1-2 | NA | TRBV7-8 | CASSADRDLSLYGYTF
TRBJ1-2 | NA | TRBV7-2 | CASSLVREGGYTF
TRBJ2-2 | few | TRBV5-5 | CASSLDQGTTNTGELFF
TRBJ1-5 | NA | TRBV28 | CASSQTTSSNQPQHF
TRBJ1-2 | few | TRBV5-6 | CASSLKFLDSDFYGYTF
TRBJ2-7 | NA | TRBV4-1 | CASSHNQGSVYEQYF
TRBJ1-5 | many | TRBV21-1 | CASEGQPQHF
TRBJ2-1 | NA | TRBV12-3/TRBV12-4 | CASSFMGDGDEQFF
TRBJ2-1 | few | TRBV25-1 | CASSQLADEQFF
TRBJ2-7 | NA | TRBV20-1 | CSARGIAGYEQYF
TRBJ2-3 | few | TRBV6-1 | CASSEAGWSFTDTQYF
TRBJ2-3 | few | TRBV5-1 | CASSLDLRGDTQYF
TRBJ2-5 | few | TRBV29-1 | CSVNRETQYF
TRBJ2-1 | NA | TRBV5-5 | CASSPRVAVTYNEQFF
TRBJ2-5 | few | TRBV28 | CASSSTRTQYF
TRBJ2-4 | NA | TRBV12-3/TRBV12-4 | CASSLYLGGLDIQYF
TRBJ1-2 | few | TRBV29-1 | CSVTWEGLYGYTF
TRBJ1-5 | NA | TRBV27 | CASRQGGDQPQHF
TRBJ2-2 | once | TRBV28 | CASGTASTGELFF
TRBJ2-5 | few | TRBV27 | CASSEDRLRETQYF
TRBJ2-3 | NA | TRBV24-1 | CATSDLSGSTRDF
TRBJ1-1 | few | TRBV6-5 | CASSYSGGYTEAFF
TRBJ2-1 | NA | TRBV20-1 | CSAQLAGSTYNEQFF
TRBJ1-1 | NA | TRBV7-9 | CASSLSGGYTEAFF
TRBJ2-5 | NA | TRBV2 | CASSTTLSQYF
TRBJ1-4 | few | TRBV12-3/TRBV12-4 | CASSSRDRDEKLFF
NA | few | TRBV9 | CASSVGQTSYEQYF
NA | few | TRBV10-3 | CAISEMPYNEQFF